The 20 T cell receptor beta chains listed next were all sequenced from one sample in a study of T cells in Graves' hyperthyroidism and ophthalmopathy. The CDR3 regions of TCR beta were amplified from RNA transcripts. The HTBI set primed first-round TCR CDR3 RT-PCR. MiXCR, run by TCRdb on the multiplex PCR reads, gives a single entry per CDR3 protein. The profile shows roughly 240,000 distinct CDR3 sequences, around 24% of them singletons. The sample consisted of blood. The receptor source for this set is a woman aged 35 to 49 with Graves' ophthalmopathy.

The table lists this clonotype with many counts. The chain employs TRBV19 and TRBJ2-5, with 9 bases that match TRBD2. CDR1 is LNHDA, CDR2 SQIVND, per germline (reference sequence). The length of the CDR3 is 14 residues. The V segment lost 5 bases and the J segment 4 bases; nucleotides outside the gene matches: 5. The CDR3 DNA reads as TGTGCCAGTAGTTTATCGACTAGCGGAGAGACCCAGTACTTC. Protein product: CASSLSTSGETQYF.

The CDR3 spells CASRHGQINTEAFF. The CDR3 DNA is TGTGCCAGCAGACACGGACAGATAAACACTGAAGCTTTCTTT. The chain recombines TRBV6-2 or TRBV6-3 with TRBJ1-1; perhaps TRBD1 as D (6 bases). V lost 6 bases and J lost 2, with 13 bases in between. CDR1 and CDR2 (germline): MNHEY, SVGEGT. CDR3 length equals 14 residues.

Many counts were recorded for this clonotype. CDR3 region: CASSSTGETQYF. The CDR3 coding sequence is TGTGCCAGTAGTAGTACAGGGGAGACCCAGTACTTC. This sequence joins TRBV19 and TRBJ2-5; D is perhaps TRBD1 (6 bases). This CDR3 region has 12 residues. Germline-derived CDR1 and CDR2 are LNHDA and SQIVND (reference sequence). V was shortened by 4 bases and J by 5 bases, with 8 bases between the two germline ends. Combining the CDR3 with reference TRBV19 and TRBJ2-5 gives the whole variable domain DGGITQSPKYLFRKEGQNVTLSCEQNLNHDAMYWYRQDPGQGLRLIYYSQIVNDFQKGDIAEGYSVSREKKESFPLTVTSAQKNPTAFYLCASSSTGETQYFGPGTRLLVL.

This clonotype was counted many times. The J gene is TRBJ2-7, the V gene TRBV2, with a weak D call TRBD2 (5 bases). The CDR3 loop spans 14 amino acids. Trimming removed 2 bases from V and 7 bases from J, with 15 bases in between. Germline V gives CDR1 SNHLY, CDR2 FYNNEI. CDR3 residues: CASSESVGLGEQYF. The CDR3 nucleotides read TGTGCCAGCAGTGAATCGGTAGGACTGGGGGAGCAGTACTTC. Complete variable domain (other parts from reference TRBV2 and TRBJ2-7): EPEVTQTPSHQVTQMGQEVILRCVPISNHLYFYWYRQILGQKVEFLVSFYNNEISEKSEIFDDQFSVERPDGSNFTLKIRSTKLEDSAMYFCASSESVGLGEQYFGPGTRLTVT.

This clonotype was counted many times. The rearrangement joins TRBV20-1 to TRBJ2-7; D is ambiguous. The length of the CDR3 is 12 residues. The germline V and J ends were trimmed by 5 bases and 4 bases, with 12 bases remaining between them. In germline, CDR1 is DFQATT, CDR2 SNEGSKA (reference sequence). Written as DNA, the CDR3 is TGCAGTGCTCCGAAGGCCGGGTACGAGCAGTACTTC. Its translation: CSAPKAGYEQYF.

Many counts were recorded for this clonotype. The rearrangement uses TRBV7-6 and TRBJ2-5; TRBD2 is a possible D gene (6 bases). CDR1 is SGHVS and CDR2 is FNYEAQ in the germline V gene. V shed 0 bases and J shed 7 bases, with 21 bases lying between them. The length of the CDR3 is 17 residues. The CDR3 spells CASSLALSASAGGTQYF. The DNA for the CDR3 is TGTGCCAGCAGCTTAGCGCTGTCCGCTAGCGCCGGGGGGACCCAGTACTTC.

This clonotype has at least ten counts. This chain uses TRBV6-5 with TRBJ2-7, with D unresolved. The CDR3 contains 14 residues. Trimming pared 2 bases from V and 3 bases from J, leaving 11 bases between. Germline V gene sequence: CDR1 MNHEY, CDR2 SVGAGI. The CDR3 DNA follows: TGTGCCAGCAGTTACCTGGGCCCGAACTACGAGCAGTACTTC. This translates into CASSYLGPNYEQYF.

This clonotype was picked up many times. CDR3 protein: CSGLGGYEQYF. Here the CDR3 DNA reads TGCAGTGGGCTCGGGGGCTACGAGCAGTACTTC. The chain combines TRBV20-1 with TRBJ2-7; D is possibly TRBD2 (6 bases). Trimming took off 7 bases at V and 3 bases at J, with 10 bases between the two ends. CDR1 is DFQATT, CDR2 SNEGSKA, per germline (reference sequence). The CDR3 extends over 11 amino acids.

This clonotype has ten or more counts. The rearrangement uses TRBV7-8 and TRBJ2-7, with 9 nucleotides matching TRBD1. The CDR3 covers 15 residues. Trimming took 5 bases from V and 0 from J; bases not matched to a gene: 5. Germline V gene lookup returns CDR1 SGHVS and CDR2 FQNEAQ. Here the CDR3 reads CASSPGQGASYEQYF. DNA for the CDR3: TGTGCCAGCAGCCCGGGACAGGGAGCCTCCTACGAGCAGTACTTC.

This clonotype has only a few counts. The chain employs TRBV28 and TRBJ1-2; no clear D. Deletions cut 3 bases from V and 5 bases from J, with 13 bases between. Germline V gene data show CDR1 as MDHEN and CDR2 as SYDVKM. This CDR3 spans 14 amino acids. CDR3 protein: CASSFRQTYYGYTF. The CDR3, as DNA: TGTGCCAGCAGTTTCCGGCAGACTTATTATGGCTACACCTTC.

This clonotype was found a few times. DNA of the CDR3: TGTGCCAGCAGCCCCCCCGGGGGCTCTGGGGCCAACGTCCTGACTTTC. It translates to CASSPPGGSGANVLTF. V is TRBV9 and J is TRBJ2-6; possible D gene TRBD2, 6 bases. The CDR3 runs to 16 residues. Deletions cut 4 bases from V and 0 bases from J, with 11 bases between. Looked up from germline, CDR1 is SGDLS and CDR2 is YYNGEE.

V usage is TRBV7-2 and J usage is TRBJ2-7; D gene ambiguous. The V and J ends lost 0 bases and 9 bases respectively, with 6 bases between them. CDR3 size: 11 residues. CDR1 is SGHTA, CDR2 FQGNSA, per germline. In DNA form, the CDR3 reads TGTGCCAGCAGCTTAGCTGCGTCGCAGTACTTC. Amino acid sequence: CASSLAASQYF.

This clonotype has a count of ten or more. J is TRBJ2-7 and V is TRBV28; 11 positions agree with TRBD1. V shed 4 bases, J shed 2 bases, and the junction held 4 bases outside the gene matches. Germline V gene data show CDR1 as MDHEN and CDR2 as SYDVKM. This CDR3 contains 15 residues. The chain's CDR3 is CASSSGTGGAYEQYF. Here the CDR3 DNA reads TGTGCCAGCAGTTCGGGGACAGGGGGTGCCTACGAGCAGTACTTC. The entire variable domain, with the rest obtained from reference TRBV28 and TRBJ2-7, is as follows: DVKVTQSSRYLVKRTGEKVFLECVQDMDHENMFWYRQDPGLGLRLIYFSYDVKMKEKGDIPEGYSVSREKKERFSLILESASTNQTSMYLCASSSGTGGAYEQYFGPGTRLTVT.

The rearrangement joins TRBV6-5 to TRBJ2-7, with D perhaps TRBD2 (6 bases). Trimming removed 2 bases at V and 4 bases at J, with 9 bases between. The CDR3 spans 13 residues. The germline V gene encodes CDR1 MNHEY and CDR2 SVGAGI. This CDR3 is CASSYGGLYEQYF. For the CDR3, the DNA is TGTGCCAGCAGTTACGGAGGGTTGTACGAGCAGTACTTC.

The V call is TRBV28, the J call TRBJ1-2, with D unresolved. Germline V CDR1 and CDR2: MDHEN, SYDVKM. Trimming stripped 8 bases from V and 8 bases from J, with 12 bases between. The length of the CDR3 is 11 residues. This CDR3 is CASQSGKGYTF. In DNA, the CDR3 is TGTGCCAGCCAGTCGGGGAAAGGCTACACCTTC.

This clonotype has ten or more counts. This could be a read error, since a much larger clone is one nucleotide away. The chain couples TRBV12-3 or TRBV12-4 to TRBJ2-7; D call uncertain. CDR3 length: 13 residues. CDR3 nucleotide sequence: TGTGCCAGCACGGCCCCAAATAGCTACGAGCGGTACTTC. It yields the protein CASTAPNSYERYF.

This clonotype appeared many times. The V call is TRBV6-1, the J call TRBJ2-7; possible D gene TRBD1, 5 bases. V was pared by 3 bases and J by 0 bases, with 6 bases between. This CDR3 contains 13 residues. Germline CDR1 is MNHNS and CDR2 is SASEGT. The CDR3 region has the DNA TGTGCCAGCAGTGACCAGGGCTCCTACGAGCAGTACTTC. Translated, it gives CASSDQGSYEQYF.

This clonotype was counted many times. This sequence joins TRBV4-1 and TRBJ2-2; 7 bases line up with TRBD1. Trimming at V came to 6 bases and at J to 6 bases, leaving 4 bases not matched to a gene. This CDR3 is built from 13 residues. Per the germline V gene, CDR1 is MGHRA and CDR2 is YSYEKL. CDR3 nucleotide sequence: TGCGCCAGCAGTGCACAGGGGTCCGGGGAGCTGTTTTTT. Translation: CASSAQGSGELFF.

This chain links TRBV28 with TRBJ1-2; 9 bases are shared with TRBD1. Germline V gene lookup returns CDR1 MDHEN and CDR2 SYDVKM. Trimming at V came to 3 bases and at J to 7 bases, leaving 3 bases not matched to a gene. This CDR3 region has 13 residues. The CDR3 protein is CASSLGDRVGYTF. The CDR3 DNA is TGTGCCAGCAGTTTGGGGGACAGGGTTGGCTACACCTTC.

The rearrangement joins TRBV6-5 to TRBJ1-2, with a possible D match to TRBD1 (5 bases). The length of the CDR3 is 15 residues. With 2 bases removed from V and 0 bases from J, the gap between germline ends came to 10 bases. Germline CDR1 is MNHEY and CDR2 is SVGAGI. Written as DNA, the CDR3 is TGTGCCAGCAGTTACCGGGGGACTTCTAACTATGGCTACACCTTC. It yields the protein CASSYRGTSNYGYTF.